These 18 T cell receptor beta chains came from one sample sequenced in a study of blood T cells in healthy people across ages. A second about 6 to 12 cycle PCR used barcoded and J-beta primers. TCRdb processed the 5' RACE reads anew with MiXCR; each CDR3 protein has one entry. The repertoire holds approximately 1.5 million distinct CDR3 sequences, less than 45% seen once, with around 4% in the top ten. The sample was blood. The receptors originated from a young woman in good health.

The chain uses TRBV7-2 and TRBJ2-7; TRBD2 agrees at 8 bases. V was clipped by 3 bases and J by 0 bases; unmatched bases: 7. The CDR3 loop spans 16 amino acids. Germline values: CDR1 SGHTA, CDR2 FQGNSA. Here the CDR3 DNA reads TGTGCCAGCAGCTTTATGCCGGGAGGGCGCTCCTACGAGCAGTACTTC. Amino acid sequence: CASSFMPGGRSYEQYF.

The gene calls are TRBV4-2 and TRBJ2-2; tentative D call: TRBD1 (5 bases). CDR1 and CDR2 (germline): LGHNA, YNFKEQ. The ends were cut back, 9 bases at V and 4 bases at J, with 18 bases in the middle. This CDR3 has 15 residues. In DNA, the CDR3 is TGTGCCAGTAGGCCCGGCAGGGCTGGCACCGGGGAGCTGTTTTTT. It is translated as CASRPGRAGTGELFF.

This clonotype showed up just a few times. The rearrangement joins TRBV6-1 to TRBJ1-6; 7 bases match TRBD1. In germline, CDR1 is MNHNS, CDR2 SASEGT. The CDR3 spans 14 residues. Germline trimming cut 6 bases from V and 9 bases from J; bases unmatched to any gene: 8. The CDR3 sequence: CASRNRGAASPLHF. The DNA of the CDR3 is TGTGCCAGCAGGAACAGGGGCGCGGCTTCACCCCTCCACTTT.

This clonotype was observed a few times. The gene calls are TRBV7-9 and TRBJ1-6; TRBD1 aligns across 9 bases. Trimming removed 6 bases from V and 8 bases from J; junction bases left unmatched: 2. This CDR3 has 13 residues. Per the germline V gene, CDR1 is SEHNR and CDR2 is FQNEAQ (reference sequence). The CDR3 is CASRRTGDSPLHF. In DNA form, the CDR3 reads TGTGCCAGCAGGCGGACAGGGGATTCACCCCTCCACTTT.

Only a few counts were recorded for this clonotype. The rearrangement joins TRBV4-3 to TRBJ1-2, with D possibly being TRBD1 (6 bases). Trimming pared 0 bases from V and 3 bases from J, leaving 11 bases between. The CDR3 length is 15 residues. From germline, CDR1 is LGHNA and CDR2 YSLEER. CDR3 nucleotide sequence: TGCGCCAGCAGCCAAGAACGGAACAGGGACTATGGCTACACCTTC. Its translation is CASSQERNRDYGYTF.

The chain is built from TRBV4-3 and TRBJ1-4; D gene ambiguous. This CDR3 region has 12 residues. CDR1 LGHNA and CDR2 YSLEER come from the germline V gene. The ends were cut back, 1 base at V and 8 bases at J, with 5 bases in the middle. The CDR3 DNA follows: TGCGCCAGCAGCCAAGTCTCGGAAAAACTGTTTTTT. It yields the protein CASSQVSEKLFF.

This clonotype was counted a few times. The chain carries TRBV10-3 and TRBJ2-3; D unclear. The CDR3 is 14 amino acids. Germline V lookup: CDR1 ENHRY, CDR2 SYGVKD. Trimming removed 2 bases from V and 5 bases from J, with 11 bases in between. The DNA for the CDR3 is TGTGCCATCAGTGAGCCATCTCAGCGAGATACGCAGTATTTT. This sequence encodes CAISEPSQRDTQYF.

This clonotype was observed a few times. The V call is TRBV21-1, the J call TRBJ1-1; TRBD1, the D gene given by the table, was not confirmed from the DNA. TRBV21-1 is a listed pseudogene. The CDR3 is 15 residues long. CDR3 protein: CASSKGHPMNTEAFF. CDR3 nucleotide sequence: TGTGCCAGCAGCAAGGGACACCCCATGAACACTGAAGCTTTCTTT.

This clonotype was recorded a few times. The J gene is TRBJ2-3, the V gene TRBV20-1; TRBD2 aligns across 8 bases. The CDR3 extends over 16 amino acids. The germline V gene encodes CDR1 DFQATT and CDR2 SNEGSKA (reference sequence). V was pared by 5 bases and J by 10 bases, with 20 bases of the junction left unmatched. In nucleotides, the CDR3 is TGCAGTGCTGGATGGGTGATAGCGGGACCGGAGGGTTCGCAGTATTTT. It codes for CSAGWVIAGPEGSQYF.

The chain links TRBV10-3 to TRBJ1-2, with 9 positions matching TRBD1. V was clipped by 4 bases and J by 6 bases; unmatched bases: 12. Germline CDR1 is ENHRY and CDR2 is SYGVKD. This CDR3 has 16 amino acids. As DNA, the CDR3 is TGTGCCATCAGTGGGACGTCGGGACAGGGCTCGAATGGCTACACCTTC. It codes for CAISGTSGQGSNGYTF.

The chain is built from TRBV7-2 and TRBJ2-7, with D possibly matching TRBD2 (5 bases). The DNA end is more similar to TRBJ2-5, so the J call may be wrong. The CDR3 contains 15 residues. CDR1 and CDR2 (germline): SGHTA, FQGNSA. CDR3: CASSLAHHRGETQYF. CDR3 in DNA: TGTGCCAGCAGCTTAGCGCACCACCGAGGGGAGACCCAGTACTTC.

Points on this clonotype: Being one base from a much bigger clone, this may be a read error. J is TRBJ1-6 and V is TRBV12-3 or TRBV12-4; D ambiguous. The CDR3 extends over 14 amino acids. CDR3 amino acids: CASSSLHLNPPLHF. The CDR3 DNA reads TGTGCCAGCAGCAGTCTTCATCTTAATCCACCCCTCCACTTT.

The chain recombines TRBV7-9 with TRBJ2-1; weak D call: TRBD2 (6 bases). The J call is uncertain, as TRBJ2-7 better fits the DNA end. The CDR3 has 17 residues. Germline-derived CDR1 and CDR2 are SEHNR and FQNEAQ (reference sequence). The CDR3 loop is CASSRVAGTWNYNEQYF. The DNA of the CDR3 is TGTGCCAGCAGCAGAGTGGCCGGGACTTGGAACTACAATGAGCAGTACTTC.

There are a few counts of this clonotype. The chain carries TRBV12-5 and TRBJ1-2; D call uncertain. CDR1 is LGHNT and CDR2 is FRNRAP in the germline V gene. Trimming took 6 bases from V and 4 from J, leaving 18 bases between them. This CDR3 is built from 15 residues. DNA of the CDR3: TGTGCTAGTGGAGGGTCTTTTAGTGGCGCCTATGGCTACACCTTC. Translated, it gives CASGGSFSGAYGYTF.

This clonotype has a handful of counts. This rearrangement joins TRBV27 to TRBJ2-1, with TRBD1 identical over 8 bases. This CDR3 has 14 amino acids. V dropped 3 bases and J dropped 13; count of bases not matched to a gene: 11. From germline, CDR1 is MNHEY and CDR2 SMNVEV (reference sequence). The CDR3 reads CASSLGVAGGFQFF. DNA for the CDR3: TGTGCCAGCAGTTTGGGTGTGGCAGGGGGCTTTCAGTTCTTC.

The chain combines TRBV5-6 with TRBJ1-4; D possibly corresponds to TRBD1 (6 bases). The CDR3 is made up of 14 amino acids. Trimming removed 5 bases at V and 6 bases at J, with 14 bases between. Germline V gene data show CDR1 as SGHDT and CDR2 as YYEEEE. CDR3 sequence: CASSPRDIHEKLFF. The CDR3 nucleotides read TGTGCCAGCAGTCCTCGGGACATCCATGAAAAACTGTTTTTT.

V and J are TRBV2 and TRBJ2-7; D is unresolved. V was clipped by 6 bases and J by 5 bases, with 8 bases between them. Germline assignment: CDR1 SNHLY and CDR2 FYNNEI. This CDR3 comprises 11 residues. The CDR3 bases are TGTGCCAGCAGGACCACCAACGAGCAGTACTTC. It encodes CASRTTNEQYF.

A few counts support this clonotype. The chain carries TRBV20-1 and TRBJ2-7, with D perhaps assigned TRBD1 or TRBD2 (5 bases each). This CDR3 has 17 residues. The V gene's germline CDR1 is DFQATT and CDR2 SNEGSKA (reference sequence). The germline V and J ends were trimmed by 1 base and 2 bases, with 21 bases remaining between them. This CDR3 is CSARGNLGTPWAYEQYF. In DNA, the CDR3 is TGCAGTGCTAGAGGCAACTTAGGGACCCCTTGGGCCTACGAGCAGTACTTC.